This TCR beta chain was profiled in a study of tumor-infiltrating lymphocytes in primary liver carcinoma. Looking at the study overall: Participating patients were men and women between 30 and 69 years old. Study-wide points: Tumor specimens were characterized by a significantly higher top-250-clone fraction than blood (p = 0.039).

Synthesis of TCR beta cDNA was carried out from 450 to 650 ng total RNA with a constant-region primer. Generation of the TCR beta libraries relied on three nested multiplex PCR rounds using slightly modified ARM-PCR. Both of the initial two PCR rounds ran for about 9 cycles and employed TRBV1-TRBV30 forward primers alongside a C-beta reverse primer. TCRdb fed the multiplex PCR reads into MiXCR, producing one record per CDR3 protein. The sample shows approximately 73,000 distinct CDR3 sequences, more than 60% of them seen only once. V was trimmed by 7 bases and J by 2 bases, leaving 15 bases between them. CDR3 size: 14 residues. Joint extraction of RNA and DNA used roughly 20-33 mg of bulk tissue that was unsorted. Chronic HBV infection, which was untreated, was present in the patients. All tumor specimens exceeded 75% viable tumor cells. Comments on this clonotype: Its target is not known. No conserved phenylalanine or tryptophan is present at the end of the CDR3, so a read error is the likely explanation.

The genes are TRBV12-3 or TRBV12-4 and TRBJ2-7, with D tentatively TRBD1 or TRBD2 (5 bases each). Source material: liver tumor tissue from sampling region 4. Noted subset: tumor region T4, right-lateral pole. This TCR derives from a man in his forties or fifties with primary liver carcinoma and hepatitis B virus infection. CDR3 in DNA: TGTGCCAGCACCCCCCGGGACGGAACCTACGAGCAGTACCTC. Amino acids: CASTPRDGTYEQYL.